The TCR beta chain described here comes from a study of cytomegalovirus exposure and HLA in healthy donors (dated by TCRdb to between 2016 and 2019). About the investigation overall: According to an earlier analysis of 587 of the donors, 150 million to 200 million T cells yielded 120 million or so unique TCR beta sequences and approximately 300 Gb of sequence data. About 280 gigabases of sequencing data and 70 million to 95 million unique TCR sequences made up an early release that covered fewer than 650 HLA-typed donors. Among the approximately 400 genotyped donors, approximately 76% belonged to the genetic ancestry cluster associated with self-reported Caucasian donors. The study was designed to test whether signatures of past pathogen exposure could be identified by cataloging public T cell receptors. The T cell repertoires of 666 subjects were profiled by immunosequencing and related to cytomegalovirus serostatus. Besides the first cohort of about 730 subjects, a separate validation cohort made up of 120 different subjects was used. To predict cytomegalovirus infection status, the study brought together high-throughput TCR immunosequencing, statistical association of individual TCRs with disease status, and machine learning. A later analysis re-analyzed previously published TCR beta repertoires from roughly 600 donors and added high-resolution HLA genotyping to study TCR occurrence patterns. Rather than drawing on any new phenotypic data, the later analysis identified candidate immune exposures from TCR beta sequences and the way those sequences occurred across donors. An earlier analysis of some 500 of the donors applied high-throughput TCR beta sequencing to assess whether each TCR beta V gene segment acted as functional or pseudogenic. Donor age, sex, ethnicity and CMV serostatus were compiled together with the repertoire data. A later genetic analysis used genome-wide SNP genotypes for about 60% of the roughly 670 donors, treating that subset as a discovery cohort. Every discovery cohort repertoire had been produced on one sequencing platform. Class I and class II HLA loci were covered by the typing at four-digit resolution. Typing coverage differed by locus: A, B, C, DRB1 and DQB1 were typed in about 629-630 donors, DQA1 in 500 to 550, DPA1 in 600 to 610, and DPB1 in 472. Because of strong linkage in the cohort, roughly 5 DR-DQ haplotypes were treated as single units for association and clustering. Across 300 to 500 genotyped donors of the cohort, an average of approximately 240,000 unique TCR beta nucleotide sequences per donor were sequenced, and 15% to 20% of those sequences were non-productive.

The table lists this clone with a count of one. This receptor's antigen is unknown. No much larger clone is present one base from it, and per-base qualities are unavailable. The junction shows trimming of 5 bases on V and 3 bases on J, and the gene matches do not reach 3 bases of it. The CDR3 sequence holds 14 residues, the cysteine and phenylalanine included. This entry keeps only the CDR3 DNA: 42 bases, framed from base 1. For CDR1 and CDR2, the germline V gene (reference sequence) lists LNHDA and SQIVND. The cohort comprised 666 healthy bone marrow donors. All cohort members were sampled while nominally healthy, although unrecorded immune exposures were likely present. The donor was CMV seronegative and was included in the group of several hundred seronegative cohort members. Each donor provided a peripheral blood sample, and peripheral blood mononuclear cells were used for TCR beta sequencing. The Qiagen DNeasy Blood Extraction Kit was used to extract genomic DNA from the blood cell samples.

Findings and caveats that apply to the study as a whole: Three of the identified cytomegalovirus-associated TCR beta chains were confirmed in vitro to be specific for cytomegalovirus antigens. Most TCR sequences were observed very rarely across donors, whereas some public TCRs were present in many individuals. Some IMGT-functional V segments, including TRBV6-2 and TRBV6-3, could not be distinguished by the 87-base-pair reads and were therefore excluded. When HLA alleles, especially DR and DQ, strongly co-occurred, attributing TCR associations to individual alleles was difficult. Compared with equally common non-associated chains, HLA-associated TCR beta chains in a later analysis were more clonally expanded and had lower generation probabilities. CMV serostatus was the only immune exposure information available for the cohort. Only TCR beta chains were sequenced in this cohort, and the absence of alpha or paired-chain data limited detectable features. The authors suggested that the approach could potentially be extended to other disease states and immunological phenotypes. Linkage disequilibrium might explain the correlated functional status among segregating V segments, but an unknown experimental factor could not be excluded. In the study, 164 TCR beta chains were listed as associated with cytomegalovirus. Specific HLA alleles were associated with 18,000 or so TCR beta sequences at a false discovery rate of 0.05 in a later analysis. The sequencing pipeline was judged likely to have produced a cluster of highly shared sequence variants as a technical artifact. Because counts were too low, seventeen rarely observed V segments, including chromosome 9 orphons, were excluded from the earlier analysis of 587 of the donors. The classifier was reported to diagnose cytomegalovirus status with high specificity and sensitivity in both the original and validation cohorts. In a later genetic analysis, fewer N-insertions in productive TCRs were reported among donors in an Asian-associated ancestry cluster than the 666-donor mean. A later analysis reported that several top co-occurrence clusters appeared linked to parvovirus B19, influenza, CMV and Epstein-Barr virus. HLA typing was unavailable for some donors at each locus, so association tests used only the typed subset. In a later analysis, most CMV-associated TCR beta chains were found to appear HLA-restricted, with HLA associations seemingly driven largely by CMV exposure. The presence/absence analyses assumed that sequencing depth was roughly uniform across donors, and that assumption may not be true. A further reported finding was that TCR beta sequences accurately predicted the HLA-A and HLA-B alleles for most subjects in the first cohort. A later genetic analysis associated a missense DCLRE1C variant with V-gene and J-gene trimming of TCR beta chains, and an independent cohort replicated the association. In an earlier analysis of over 550 of the donors, most TCR beta V segments were observed in productive rearrangements about 90% or about 30% of the time, broadly matching IMGT annotations. A later analysis found that TCR association rates varied across HLA loci, with DRB1 alleles showing the most associated TCRs and HLA-C alleles the fewest.

The protocol used for the library was the immunoSEQ multiplex PCR assay. A mixture of 60 forward primers for TCR Vbeta segments and 13 reverse primers for TCR Jbeta segments was used in the multiplex PCR. Amplification of the CDR3 region of rearranged TCR beta genes was performed with a multiplex PCR assay on genomic DNA. On the Illumina HiSeq System, the amplified TCR beta libraries were sequenced as 87-base-pair reads. On the authors' methods: A later analysis tallied roughly 76 million unique TCR beta chains across the 700 or so repertoires, and roughly 11 million of those chains were shared by two or more donors. Raw reads were error-corrected and collapsed into unique sequences with a nearest-neighbor algorithm that merged closely related sequences to remove PCR and sequencing errors. V, D and J gene segments were assigned by aligning CDR3 sequences to IMGT reference sequences. For a sequence to be retained, a match of at least six nucleotides to both a V gene segment and a J gene segment was required. Rearrangements were called productive when the CDR3 lacked stop codons and stayed in frame with V and J; all others were non-productive. Following IMGT convention, CDR3 was defined as the stretch from the second conserved V-encoded cysteine up to the conserved J-encoded phenylalanine. The earlier analysis of a few hundred of the donors excluded any sequence lacking an unambiguous match to a single V gene segment. An earlier analysis of fewer than 750 of the donors called V segments functional above 56.7% productive rearrangements and segregating when the between-donor standard deviation exceeded 5%. A statistical classification framework was built to diagnose cytomegalovirus status from the catalog of TCR beta chain sequences. V and J gene assignment, in a later analysis, came from comparing TCR nucleotide sequences with IMGT/GENE-DB human TR gene sequences. The TCRdist pipeline was used in a later analysis to assign CDR3 sequences and most-parsimonious VDJ recombination scenarios. In a later analysis, each TCR beta chain was defined by its CDR3 amino acid sequence together with its V-gene family, and reads without a unique V-gene family were excluded. A later analysis removed 592 highly shared, low-generation-probability nucleotide sequences to deal with suspected cross-contamination and a sequencing artifact. For each public chain, a later analysis derived a clonal expansion index from normalized ranks of inferred template counts within each repertoire. In a later analysis, generation probabilities were computed using a VDJ recombination model fitted to out-of-frame rearrangements, and the results were checked against IGoR. Hypergeometric tests were used in a later analysis to score TCR-TCR, TCR-HLA and TCR-CMV co-occurrence, with a repertoire-size bias correction applied to the TCR pairs. A later analysis estimated false discovery rates by permuting HLA or CMV assignments 20 times. A later analysis grouped co-occurring TCRs with DBSCAN, adding TCRdist sequence similarity when clustering within HLA-allele-positive subsets. Repertoires with fewer than 30,000 or more than 120,000 public chains, plus five repertoires with anomalous nucleotide sharing, were excluded from co-occurrence clustering. The table was pulled from immuneACCESS by TCRdb, which kept in-frame rearrangements only. Such tables lose some clones; where checked, under half of the loss comes from unresolved V genes, and the rest has no known cause. V and J calls and clone size are as listed in that table; D and trimming were resolved from the DNA. Here the sample has a few hundred thousand clones; nearly 80% occur a single time. The ten largest clones represent 1.5% to 2% of the sample.

This clonotype was sampled from a man aged 18 to 35 in good health and CMV-seronegative. The sample was PBMCs. The rearrangement joined TRBV19 to TRBJ2-5; TRBD2 lines up with 10 middle nucleotides. The bases read TGTGCCAGTAGTTCCCTAGCGGGAGAAGAGACCCAGTACTTC. Translation gives CASSSLAGEETQYF.